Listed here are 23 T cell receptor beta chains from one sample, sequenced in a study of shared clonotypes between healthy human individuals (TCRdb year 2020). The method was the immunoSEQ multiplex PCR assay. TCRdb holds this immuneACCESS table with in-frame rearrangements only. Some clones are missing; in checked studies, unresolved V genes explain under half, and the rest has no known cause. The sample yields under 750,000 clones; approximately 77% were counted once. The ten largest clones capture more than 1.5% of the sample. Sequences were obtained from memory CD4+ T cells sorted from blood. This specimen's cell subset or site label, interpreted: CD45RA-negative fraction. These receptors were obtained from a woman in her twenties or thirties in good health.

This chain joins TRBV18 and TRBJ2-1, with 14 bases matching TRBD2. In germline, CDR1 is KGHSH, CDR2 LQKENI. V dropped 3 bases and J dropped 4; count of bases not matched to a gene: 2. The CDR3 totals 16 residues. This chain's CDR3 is CASSPGTSGRYNEQFF. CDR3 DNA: TGTGCCAGCTCACCGGGGACTAGCGGGAGATACAATGAGCAGTTCTTC. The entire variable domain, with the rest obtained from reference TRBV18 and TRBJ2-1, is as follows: NAGVMQNPRHLVRRRGQEARLRCSPMKGHSHVYWYRQLPEEGLKFMVYLQKENIIDESGMPKERFSAEFPKEGPSILRIQQVVRGDSAAYFCASSPGTSGRYNEQFFGPGTRLTVL.

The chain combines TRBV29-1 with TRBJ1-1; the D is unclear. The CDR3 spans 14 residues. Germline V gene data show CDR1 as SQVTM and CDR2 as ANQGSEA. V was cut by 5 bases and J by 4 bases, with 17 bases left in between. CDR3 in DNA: TGCAGCGTTTATTTTCCCAGAAGGAGCACTGAAGCTTTCTTT. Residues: CSVYFPRRSTEAFF.

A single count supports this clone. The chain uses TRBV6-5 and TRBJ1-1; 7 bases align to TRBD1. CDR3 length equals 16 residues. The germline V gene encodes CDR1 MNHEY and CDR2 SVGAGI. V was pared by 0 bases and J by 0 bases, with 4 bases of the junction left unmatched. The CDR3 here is CASSYSLGTVNTEAFF. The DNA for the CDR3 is TGTGCCAGCAGTTACTCTCTCGGGACAGTGAACACTGAAGCTTTCTTT.

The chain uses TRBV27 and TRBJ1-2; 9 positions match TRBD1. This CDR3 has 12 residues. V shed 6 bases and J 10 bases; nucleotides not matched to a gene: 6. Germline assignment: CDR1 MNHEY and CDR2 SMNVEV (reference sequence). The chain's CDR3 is CASSWGQGDYTF. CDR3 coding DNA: TGTGCCAGCAGCTGGGGACAGGGTGACTACACCTTC.

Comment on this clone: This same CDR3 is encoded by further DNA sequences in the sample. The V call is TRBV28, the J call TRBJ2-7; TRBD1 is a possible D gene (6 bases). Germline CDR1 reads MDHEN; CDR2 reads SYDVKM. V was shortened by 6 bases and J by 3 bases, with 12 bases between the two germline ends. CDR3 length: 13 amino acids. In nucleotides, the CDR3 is TGTGCCAGCAGCCCGGGACAAAGCTACGAGCAGTACTTC. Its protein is CASSPGQSYEQYF.

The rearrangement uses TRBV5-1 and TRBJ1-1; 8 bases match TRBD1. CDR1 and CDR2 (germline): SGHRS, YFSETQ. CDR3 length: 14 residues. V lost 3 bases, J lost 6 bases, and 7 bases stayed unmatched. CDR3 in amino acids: CASSSTGVASEAFF. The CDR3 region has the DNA TGCGCCAGCAGCTCGACAGGGGTCGCCTCTGAAGCTTTCTTT.

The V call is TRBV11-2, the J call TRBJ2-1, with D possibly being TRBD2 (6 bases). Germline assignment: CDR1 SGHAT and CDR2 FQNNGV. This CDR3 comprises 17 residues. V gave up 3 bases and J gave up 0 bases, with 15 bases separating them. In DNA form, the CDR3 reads TGTGCCAGCAGCTTCCTCCTCGGGGGAGGCTCCTACAATGAGCAGTTCTTC. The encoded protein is CASSFLLGGGSYNEQFF.

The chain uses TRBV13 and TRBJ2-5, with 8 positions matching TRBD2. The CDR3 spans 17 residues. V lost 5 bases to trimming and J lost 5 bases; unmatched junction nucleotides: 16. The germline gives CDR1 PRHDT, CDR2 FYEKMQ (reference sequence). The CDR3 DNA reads TGTGCCAGCAGCCCCCGCTGGAGCGGGAGTTTGGGGGAGACCCAGTACTTC. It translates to CASSPRWSGSLGETQYF.

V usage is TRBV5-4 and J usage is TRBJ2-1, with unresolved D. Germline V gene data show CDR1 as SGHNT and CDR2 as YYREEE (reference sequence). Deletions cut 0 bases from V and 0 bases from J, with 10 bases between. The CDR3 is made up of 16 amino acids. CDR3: CASSLDAAGSYNEQFF. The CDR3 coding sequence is TGTGCCAGCAGCTTGGATGCTGCCGGCTCCTACAATGAGCAGTTCTTC. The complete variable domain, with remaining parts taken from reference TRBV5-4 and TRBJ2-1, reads ETGVTQSPTHLIKTRGQQVTLRCSSQSGHNTVSWYQQALGQGPQFIFQYYREEENGRGNFPPRFSGLQFPNYSSELNVNALELDDSALYLCASSLDAAGSYNEQFFGPGTRLTVL.

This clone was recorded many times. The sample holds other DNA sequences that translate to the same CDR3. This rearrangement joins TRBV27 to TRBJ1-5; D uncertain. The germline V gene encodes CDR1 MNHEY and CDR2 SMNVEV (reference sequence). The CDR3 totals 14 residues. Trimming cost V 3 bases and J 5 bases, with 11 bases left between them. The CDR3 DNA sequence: TGTGCCAGCAGTTTCGGGATCGGGGATCAGCCCCAGCATTTT. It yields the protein CASSFGIGDQPQHF.

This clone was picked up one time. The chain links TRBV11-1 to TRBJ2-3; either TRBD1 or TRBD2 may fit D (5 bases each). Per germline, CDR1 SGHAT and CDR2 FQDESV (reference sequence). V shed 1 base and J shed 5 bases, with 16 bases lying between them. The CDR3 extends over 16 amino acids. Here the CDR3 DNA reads TGTGCCAGCAGCTTAGTTGGGACGCCCGAGGTAGATACGCAGTATTTT. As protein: CASSLVGTPEVDTQYF.

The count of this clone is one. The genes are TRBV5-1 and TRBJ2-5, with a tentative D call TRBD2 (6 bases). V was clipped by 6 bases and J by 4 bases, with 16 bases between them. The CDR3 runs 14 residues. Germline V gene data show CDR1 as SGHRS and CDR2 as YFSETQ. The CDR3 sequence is CASMGGVLGETQYF. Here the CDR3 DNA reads TGCGCCAGCATGGGGGGAGTATTAGGAGAGACCCAGTACTTC.

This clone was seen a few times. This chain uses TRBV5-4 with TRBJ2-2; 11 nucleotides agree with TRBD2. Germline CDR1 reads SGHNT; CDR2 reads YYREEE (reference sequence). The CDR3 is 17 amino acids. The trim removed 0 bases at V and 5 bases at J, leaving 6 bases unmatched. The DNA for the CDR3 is TGTGCCAGCAGCTTGGGACTAGCGGGACTTAGGACCGGGGAGCTGTTTTTT. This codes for CASSLGLAGLRTGELFF.

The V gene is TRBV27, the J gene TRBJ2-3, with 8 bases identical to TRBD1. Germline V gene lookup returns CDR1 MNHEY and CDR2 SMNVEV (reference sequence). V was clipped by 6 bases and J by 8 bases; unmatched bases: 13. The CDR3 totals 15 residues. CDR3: CASRWTGNFWGTQYF. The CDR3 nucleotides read TGTGCCAGCAGGTGGACAGGGAATTTCTGGGGTACGCAGTATTTT.

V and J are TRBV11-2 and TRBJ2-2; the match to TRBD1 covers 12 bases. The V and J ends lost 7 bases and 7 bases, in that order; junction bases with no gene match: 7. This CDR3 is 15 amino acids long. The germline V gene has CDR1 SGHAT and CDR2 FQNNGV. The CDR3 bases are TGTGCCAGCACTCCGGGACAGGGGGCCGTCGGGGAGCTGTTTTTT. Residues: CASTPGQGAVGELFF.

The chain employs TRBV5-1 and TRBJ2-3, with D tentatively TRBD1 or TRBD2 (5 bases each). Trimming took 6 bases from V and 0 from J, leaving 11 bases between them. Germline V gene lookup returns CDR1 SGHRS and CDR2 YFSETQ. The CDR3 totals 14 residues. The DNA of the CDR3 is TGCGCCAGCAAAGAGGGACCAAGCACAGATACGCAGTATTTT. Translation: CASKEGPSTDTQYF.

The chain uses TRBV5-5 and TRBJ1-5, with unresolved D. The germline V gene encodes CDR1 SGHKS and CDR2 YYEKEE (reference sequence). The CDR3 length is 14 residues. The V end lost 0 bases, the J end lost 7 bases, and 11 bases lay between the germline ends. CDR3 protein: CASSLGGVRQPQHF. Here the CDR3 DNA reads TGTGCCAGCAGCTTGGGGGGAGTCAGGCAGCCCCAGCATTTT.

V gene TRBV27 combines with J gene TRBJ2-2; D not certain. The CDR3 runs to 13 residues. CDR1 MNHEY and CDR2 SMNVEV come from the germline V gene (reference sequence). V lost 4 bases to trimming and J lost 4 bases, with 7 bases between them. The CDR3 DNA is TGTGCCAGCAGTTCTAGATTCACCGGGGAGCTGTTTTTT. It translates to CASSSRFTGELFF.

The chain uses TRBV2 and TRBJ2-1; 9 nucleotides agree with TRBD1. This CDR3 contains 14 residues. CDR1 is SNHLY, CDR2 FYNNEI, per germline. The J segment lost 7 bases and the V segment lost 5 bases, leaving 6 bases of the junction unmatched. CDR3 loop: CASSPDRGWNEQFF. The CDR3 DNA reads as TGTGCCAGCAGTCCGGACAGGGGCTGGAATGAGCAGTTCTTC.

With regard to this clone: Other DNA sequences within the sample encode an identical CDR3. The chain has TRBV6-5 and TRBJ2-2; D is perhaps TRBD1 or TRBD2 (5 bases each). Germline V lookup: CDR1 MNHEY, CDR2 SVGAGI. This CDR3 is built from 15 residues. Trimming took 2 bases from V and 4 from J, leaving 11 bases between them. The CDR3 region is CASSYVGRGTGELFF. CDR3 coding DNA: TGTGCCAGCAGTTACGTGGGACGGGGCACCGGGGAGCTGTTTTTT.

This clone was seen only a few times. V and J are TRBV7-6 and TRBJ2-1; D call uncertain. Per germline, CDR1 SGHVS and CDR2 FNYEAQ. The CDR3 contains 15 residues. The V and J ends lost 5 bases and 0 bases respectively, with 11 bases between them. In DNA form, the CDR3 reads TGTGCCAGCAGCCAAACATCTAGCTCCTACAATGAGCAGTTCTTC. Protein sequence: CASSQTSSSYNEQFF.

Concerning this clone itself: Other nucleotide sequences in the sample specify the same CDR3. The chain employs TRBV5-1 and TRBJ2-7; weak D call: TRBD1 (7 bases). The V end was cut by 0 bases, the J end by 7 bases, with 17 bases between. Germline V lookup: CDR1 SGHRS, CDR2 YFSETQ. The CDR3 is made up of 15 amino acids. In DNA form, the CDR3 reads TGCGCCAGCAGCTTGGGTGACAGGGACTCAGGGGAGCAGTACTTC. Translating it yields CASSLGDRDSGEQYF. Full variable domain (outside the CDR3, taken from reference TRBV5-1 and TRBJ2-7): KAGVTQTPRYLIKTRGQQVTLSCSPISGHRSVSWYQQTPGQGLQFLFEYFSETQRNKGNFPGRFSGRQFSNSRSEMNVSTLELGDSALYLCASSLGDRDSGEQYFGPGTRLTVT.

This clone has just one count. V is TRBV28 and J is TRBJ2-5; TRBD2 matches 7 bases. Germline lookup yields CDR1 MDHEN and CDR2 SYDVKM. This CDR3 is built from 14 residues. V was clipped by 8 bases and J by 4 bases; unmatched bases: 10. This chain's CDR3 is CASGEAGALETQYF. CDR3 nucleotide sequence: TGTGCCAGCGGCGAGGCGGGAGCCTTAGAGACCCAGTACTTC.